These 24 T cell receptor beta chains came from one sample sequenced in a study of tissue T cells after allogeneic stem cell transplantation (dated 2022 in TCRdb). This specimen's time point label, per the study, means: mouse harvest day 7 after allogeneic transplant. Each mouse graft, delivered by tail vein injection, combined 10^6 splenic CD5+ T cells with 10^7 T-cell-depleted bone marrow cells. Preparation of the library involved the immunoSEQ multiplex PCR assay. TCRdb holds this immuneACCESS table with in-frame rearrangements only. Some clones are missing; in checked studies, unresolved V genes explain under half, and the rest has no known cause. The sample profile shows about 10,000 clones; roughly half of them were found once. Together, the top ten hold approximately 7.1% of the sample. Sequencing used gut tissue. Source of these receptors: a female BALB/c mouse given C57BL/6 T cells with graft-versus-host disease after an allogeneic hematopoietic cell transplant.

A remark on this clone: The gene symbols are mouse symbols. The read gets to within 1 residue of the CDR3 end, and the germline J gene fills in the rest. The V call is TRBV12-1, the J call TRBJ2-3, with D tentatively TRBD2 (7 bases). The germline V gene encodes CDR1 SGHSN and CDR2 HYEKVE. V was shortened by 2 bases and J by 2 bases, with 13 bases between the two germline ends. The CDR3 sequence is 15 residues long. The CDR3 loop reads CASSRGALNAETLYF. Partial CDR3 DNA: TGTGCCAGCTCTCGGGGGGCGCTGAATGCAGAAACGCTGTAT. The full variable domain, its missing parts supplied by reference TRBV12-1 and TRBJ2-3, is DSGVVQSPRHIIKEKGGRSVLTCIPISGHSNVVWYQQTLGKELKFLIQHYEKVERDKGFLPSRFSVQQFDDYHSEMNMSALELEDSAMYFCASSRGALNAETLYFGSGTRLTVL.

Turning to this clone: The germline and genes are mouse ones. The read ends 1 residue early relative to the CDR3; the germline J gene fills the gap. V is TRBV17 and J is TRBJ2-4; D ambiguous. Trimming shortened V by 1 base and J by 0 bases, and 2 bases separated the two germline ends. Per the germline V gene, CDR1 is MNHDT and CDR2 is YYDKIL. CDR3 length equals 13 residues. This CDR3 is CASSRGSQNTLYF. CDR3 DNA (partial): TGTGCTAGCAGTAGAGGGAGTCAAAACACCTTGTAC.

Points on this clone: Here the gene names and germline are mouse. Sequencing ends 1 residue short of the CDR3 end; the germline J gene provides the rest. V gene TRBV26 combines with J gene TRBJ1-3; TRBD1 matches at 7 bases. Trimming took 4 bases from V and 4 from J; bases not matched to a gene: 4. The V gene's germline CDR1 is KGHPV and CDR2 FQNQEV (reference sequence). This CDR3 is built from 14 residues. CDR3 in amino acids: CASSPRQGGNTLYF. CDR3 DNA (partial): TGTGCCAGCAGTCCCCGACAGGGAGGAAATACGCTCTAT.

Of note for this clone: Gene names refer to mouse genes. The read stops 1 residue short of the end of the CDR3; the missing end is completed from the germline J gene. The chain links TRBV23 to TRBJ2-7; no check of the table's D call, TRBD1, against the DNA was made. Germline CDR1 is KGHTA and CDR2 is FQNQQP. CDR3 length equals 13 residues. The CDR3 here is CSSSQWDKGEQYF. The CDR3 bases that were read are TGCTCCAGCAGTCAATGGGACAAGGGGGAACAGTAC.

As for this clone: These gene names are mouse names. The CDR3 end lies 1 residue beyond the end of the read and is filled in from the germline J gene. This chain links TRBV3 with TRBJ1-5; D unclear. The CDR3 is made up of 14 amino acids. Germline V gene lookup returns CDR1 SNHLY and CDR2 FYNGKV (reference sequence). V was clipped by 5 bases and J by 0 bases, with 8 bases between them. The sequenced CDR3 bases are TGTGCCAGCAGCCCGCAGGTTAACAACCAGGCTCCGCTT. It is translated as CASSPQVNNQAPL. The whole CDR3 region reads CASSPQVNNQAPLF.

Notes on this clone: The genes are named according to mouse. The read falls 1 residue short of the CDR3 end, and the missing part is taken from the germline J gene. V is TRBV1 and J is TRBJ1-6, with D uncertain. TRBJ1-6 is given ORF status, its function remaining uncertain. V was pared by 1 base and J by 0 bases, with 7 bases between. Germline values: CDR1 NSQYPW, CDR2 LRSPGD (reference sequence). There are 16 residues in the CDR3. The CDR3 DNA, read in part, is TGCACCTGCAGTGCAGTAGGGAATTCCTATAATTCGCCCCTCTAC. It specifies CTCSAVGNSYNSPLY. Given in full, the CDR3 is CTCSAVGNSYNSPLYF.

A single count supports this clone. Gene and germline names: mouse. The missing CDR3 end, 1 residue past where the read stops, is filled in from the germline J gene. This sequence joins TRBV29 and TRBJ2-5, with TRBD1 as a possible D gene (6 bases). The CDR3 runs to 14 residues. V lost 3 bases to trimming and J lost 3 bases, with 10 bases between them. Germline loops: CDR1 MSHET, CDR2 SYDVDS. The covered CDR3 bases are TGTGCTAGCAGTTTGAAGGGACATCAAGACACCCAGTAC. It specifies CASSLKGHQDTQY. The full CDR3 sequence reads CASSLKGHQDTQYF.

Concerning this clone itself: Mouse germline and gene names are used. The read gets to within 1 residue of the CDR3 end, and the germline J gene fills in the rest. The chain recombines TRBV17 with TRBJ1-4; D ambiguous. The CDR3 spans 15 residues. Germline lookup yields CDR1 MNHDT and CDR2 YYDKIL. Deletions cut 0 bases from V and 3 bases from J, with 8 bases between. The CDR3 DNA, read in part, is TGTGCTAGCAGTAGAGATCCCACAACCAACGAAAGATTATTT. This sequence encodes CASSRDPTTNERLF. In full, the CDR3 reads CASSRDPTTNERLFF.

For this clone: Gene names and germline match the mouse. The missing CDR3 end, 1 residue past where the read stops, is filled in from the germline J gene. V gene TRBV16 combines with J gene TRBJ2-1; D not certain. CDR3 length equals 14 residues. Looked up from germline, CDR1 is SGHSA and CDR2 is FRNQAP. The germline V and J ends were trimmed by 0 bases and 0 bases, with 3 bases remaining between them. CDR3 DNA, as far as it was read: TGTGCAAGCAGCTTAGACGGTAACTATGCTGAGCAGTTC. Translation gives CASSLDGNYAEQF. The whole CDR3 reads CASSLDGNYAEQFF.

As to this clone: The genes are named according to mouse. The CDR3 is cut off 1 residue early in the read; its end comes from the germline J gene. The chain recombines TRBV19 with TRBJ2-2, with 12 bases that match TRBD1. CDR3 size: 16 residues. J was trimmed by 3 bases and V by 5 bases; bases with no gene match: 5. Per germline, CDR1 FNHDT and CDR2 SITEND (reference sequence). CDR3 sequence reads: CASSPGTGGYTGQLYF. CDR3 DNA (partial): TGTGCCAGCAGCCCCGGGACAGGGGGCTACACCGGGCAGCTCTAC.

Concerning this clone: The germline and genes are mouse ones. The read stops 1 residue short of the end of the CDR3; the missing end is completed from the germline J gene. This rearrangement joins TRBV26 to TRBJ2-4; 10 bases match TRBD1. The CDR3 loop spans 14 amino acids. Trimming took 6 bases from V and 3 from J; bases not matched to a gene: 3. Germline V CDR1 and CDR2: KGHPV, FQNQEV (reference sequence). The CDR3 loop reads CASRGQGIQNTLYF. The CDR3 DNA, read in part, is TGTGCCAGCAGGGGACAGGGGATCCAAAACACCTTGTAC.

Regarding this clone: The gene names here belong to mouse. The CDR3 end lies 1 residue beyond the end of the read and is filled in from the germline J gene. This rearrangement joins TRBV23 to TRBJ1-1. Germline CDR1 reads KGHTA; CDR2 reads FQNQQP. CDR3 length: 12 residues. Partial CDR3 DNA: TGCTCCAGCAGTCAACCAAACACAGAAGTCTTC. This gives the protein CSSSQPNTEVF. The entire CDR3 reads CSSSQPNTEVFF.

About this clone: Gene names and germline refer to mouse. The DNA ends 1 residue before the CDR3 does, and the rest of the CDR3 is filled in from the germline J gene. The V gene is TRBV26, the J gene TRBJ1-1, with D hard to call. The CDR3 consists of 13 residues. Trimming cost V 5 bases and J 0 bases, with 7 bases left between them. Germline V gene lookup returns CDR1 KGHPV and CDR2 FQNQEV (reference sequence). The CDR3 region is CASSTDANTEVFF. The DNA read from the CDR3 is TGTGCCAGCAGTACAGATGCAAACACAGAAGTCTTC.

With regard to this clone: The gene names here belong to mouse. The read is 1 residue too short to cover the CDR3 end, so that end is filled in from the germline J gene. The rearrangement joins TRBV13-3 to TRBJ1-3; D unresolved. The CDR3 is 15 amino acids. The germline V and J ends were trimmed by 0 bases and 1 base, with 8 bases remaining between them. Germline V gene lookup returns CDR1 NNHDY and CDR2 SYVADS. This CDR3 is CASSDVSRSGNTLYF. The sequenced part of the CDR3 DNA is TGTGCCAGCAGTGATGTTAGCAGATCTGGAAATACGCTCTAT.

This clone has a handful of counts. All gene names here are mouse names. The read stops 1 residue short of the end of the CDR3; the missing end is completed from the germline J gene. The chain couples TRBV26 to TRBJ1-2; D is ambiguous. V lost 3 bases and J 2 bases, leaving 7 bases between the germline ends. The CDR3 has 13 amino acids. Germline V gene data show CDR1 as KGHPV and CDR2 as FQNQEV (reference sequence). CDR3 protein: CASSLTQNSDYTF. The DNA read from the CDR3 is TGTGCCAGCAGTCTAACGCAGAACTCCGACTACACC.

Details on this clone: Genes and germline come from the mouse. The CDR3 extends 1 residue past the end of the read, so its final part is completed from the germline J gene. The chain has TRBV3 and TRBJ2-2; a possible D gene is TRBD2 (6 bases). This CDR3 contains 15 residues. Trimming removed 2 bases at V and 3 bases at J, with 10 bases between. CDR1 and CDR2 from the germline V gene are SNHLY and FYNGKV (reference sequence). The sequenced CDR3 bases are TGTGCCAGCAGCTTATCTGGGGCGGACACCGGGCAGCTCTAC. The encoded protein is CASSLSGADTGQLY. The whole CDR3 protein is CASSLSGADTGQLYF.

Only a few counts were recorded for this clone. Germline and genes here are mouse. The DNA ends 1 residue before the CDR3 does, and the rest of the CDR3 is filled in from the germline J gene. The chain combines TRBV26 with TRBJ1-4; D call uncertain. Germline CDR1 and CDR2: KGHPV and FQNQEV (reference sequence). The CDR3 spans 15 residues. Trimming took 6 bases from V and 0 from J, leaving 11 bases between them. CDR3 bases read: TGTGCCAGCAGCCTTACATATTTTTCCAACGAAAGATTATTT. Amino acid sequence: CASSLTYFSNERLF. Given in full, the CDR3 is CASSLTYFSNERLFF.

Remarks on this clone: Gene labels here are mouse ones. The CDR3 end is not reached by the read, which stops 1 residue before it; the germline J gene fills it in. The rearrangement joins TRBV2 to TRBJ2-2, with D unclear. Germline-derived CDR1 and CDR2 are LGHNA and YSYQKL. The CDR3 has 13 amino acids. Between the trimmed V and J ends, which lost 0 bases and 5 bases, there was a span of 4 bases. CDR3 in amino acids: CASSQDRTGQLYF. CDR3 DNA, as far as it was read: TGTGCCAGCAGCCAAGATCGTACCGGGCAGCTCTAC.

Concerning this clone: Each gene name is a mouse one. CDR3 DNA (partial): TGTGCCAGCAGCTTAGTCTGGGGGGATGCTGAGCAGTTC. It codes for CASSLVWGDAEQF. The CDR3 in its entirety is CASSLVWGDAEQFF. The chain combines TRBV3 with TRBJ2-1; 8 bases agree with TRBD2. Sequencing ends 1 residue short of the CDR3 end; the germline J gene provides the rest. With 1 base clipped from V and 5 bases from J, the junction kept 1 base outside the gene matches. The CDR3 has 14 amino acids. CDR1 and CDR2 from the germline V gene are SNHLY and FYNGKV (reference sequence).

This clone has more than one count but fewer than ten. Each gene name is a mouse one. The CDR3 loop is CSSRGQSNERLFF. The CDR3 bases that were read are TGCTCCAGCAGGGGACAGTCCAACGAAAGATTATTT. V usage is TRBV23 and J usage is TRBJ1-4; the table's TRBD1 call for D was not verified on the DNA. The read is 1 residue too short to cover the CDR3 end, so that end is filled in from the germline J gene. The CDR3 consists of 13 residues. CDR1 is KGHTA and CDR2 is FQNQQP in the germline V gene.

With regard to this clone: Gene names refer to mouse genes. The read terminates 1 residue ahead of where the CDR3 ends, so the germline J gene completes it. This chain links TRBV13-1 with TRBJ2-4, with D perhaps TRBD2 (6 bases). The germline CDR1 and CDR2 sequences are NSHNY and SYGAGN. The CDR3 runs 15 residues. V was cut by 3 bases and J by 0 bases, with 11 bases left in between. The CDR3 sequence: CASSAHWASQNTLYF. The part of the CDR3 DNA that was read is TGTGCCAGCAGTGCCCACTGGGCTAGTCAAAACACCTTGTAC.

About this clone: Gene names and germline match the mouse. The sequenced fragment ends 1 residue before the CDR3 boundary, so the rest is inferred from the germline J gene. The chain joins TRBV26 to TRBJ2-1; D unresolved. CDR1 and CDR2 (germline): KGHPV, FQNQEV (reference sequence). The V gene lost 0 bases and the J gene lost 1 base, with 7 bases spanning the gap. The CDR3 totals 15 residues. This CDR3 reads CASSLSLGNYAEQFF. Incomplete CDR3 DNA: TGTGCCAGCAGTCTGTCCTTGGGAAACTATGCTGAGCAGTTC.

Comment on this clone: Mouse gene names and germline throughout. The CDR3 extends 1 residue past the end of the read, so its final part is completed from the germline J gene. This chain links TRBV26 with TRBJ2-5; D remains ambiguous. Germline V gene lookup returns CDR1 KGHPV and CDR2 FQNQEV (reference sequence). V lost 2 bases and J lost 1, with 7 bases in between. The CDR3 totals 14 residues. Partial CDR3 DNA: TGTGCCAGCAGTCTGGGACCCCACCAAGACACCCAGTAC. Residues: CASSLGPHQDTQY. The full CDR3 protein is CASSLGPHQDTQYF.

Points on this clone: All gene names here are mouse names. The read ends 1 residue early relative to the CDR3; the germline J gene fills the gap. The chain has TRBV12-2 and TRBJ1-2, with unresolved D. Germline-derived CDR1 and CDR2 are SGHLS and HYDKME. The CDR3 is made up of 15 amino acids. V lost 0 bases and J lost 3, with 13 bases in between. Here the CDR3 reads CASSLEGRRDSDYTF. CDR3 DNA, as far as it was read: TGTGCCAGCTCTCTCGAGGGCAGGCGGGACTCCGACTACACC.